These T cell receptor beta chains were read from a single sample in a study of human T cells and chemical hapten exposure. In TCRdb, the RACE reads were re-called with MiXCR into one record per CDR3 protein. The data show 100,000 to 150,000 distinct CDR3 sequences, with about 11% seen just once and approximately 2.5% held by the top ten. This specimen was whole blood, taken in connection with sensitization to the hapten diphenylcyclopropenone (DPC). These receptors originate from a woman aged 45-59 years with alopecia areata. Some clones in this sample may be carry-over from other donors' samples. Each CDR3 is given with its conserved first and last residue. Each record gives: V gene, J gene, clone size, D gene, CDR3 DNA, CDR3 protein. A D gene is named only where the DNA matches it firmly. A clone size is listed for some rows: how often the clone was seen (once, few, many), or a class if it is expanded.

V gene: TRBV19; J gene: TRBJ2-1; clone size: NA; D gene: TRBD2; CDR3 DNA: TGTGCCAGTACAGCGGGGGGCCCGGTCAATGAGCAGTTCTTC; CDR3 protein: CASTAGGPVNEQFF
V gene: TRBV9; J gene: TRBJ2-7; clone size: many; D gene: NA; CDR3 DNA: TGTGCCAGCAGCGTAGAAGGCAGCTCCTACGAGCAGTACTTC; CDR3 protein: CASSVEGSSYEQYF
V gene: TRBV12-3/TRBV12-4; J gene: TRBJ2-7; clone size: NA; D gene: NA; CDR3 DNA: TGTGCCAGCAGCTGGAACCAAAGGGAGCAGTACTTC; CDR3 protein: CASSWNQREQYF
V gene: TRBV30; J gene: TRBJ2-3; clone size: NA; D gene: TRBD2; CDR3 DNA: TGTGCCTGGACTCCCGGACTAGCGTTAGGTACGCAGTATTTT; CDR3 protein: CAWTPGLALGTQYF
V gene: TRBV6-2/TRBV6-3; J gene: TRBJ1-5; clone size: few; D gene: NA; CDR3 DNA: TGTGCCAGCAACTACCAGGGATCCAATCAGCCCCAGCATTTT; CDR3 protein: CASNYQGSNQPQHF
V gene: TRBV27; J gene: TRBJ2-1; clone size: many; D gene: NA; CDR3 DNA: TGTGCCAGCAGCTGGTGGGCAGGGGAAAACAATGAGCAGTTCTTC; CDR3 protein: CASSWWAGENNEQFF
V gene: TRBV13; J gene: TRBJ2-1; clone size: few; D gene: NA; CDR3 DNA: TGTGCCAGCAGCTTAAGAGGGAACAATGAGCAGTTCTTC; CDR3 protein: CASSLRGNNEQFF
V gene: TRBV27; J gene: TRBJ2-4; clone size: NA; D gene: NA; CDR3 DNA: TGTGCCAGCAGTTTAGGCGTAGGGGGCAAAAACATTCAGTACTTC; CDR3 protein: CASSLGVGGKNIQYF
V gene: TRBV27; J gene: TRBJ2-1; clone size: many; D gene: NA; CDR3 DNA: TGTGCCAGCAGTCCCGGACGTTACAATGAGCAGTTCTTC; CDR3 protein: CASSPGRYNEQFF
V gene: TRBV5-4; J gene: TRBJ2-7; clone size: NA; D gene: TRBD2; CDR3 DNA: TGTGCCAGCAGCCCGTCGGGCGGGAGAAAATACGAGCAGTACTTC; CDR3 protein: CASSPSGGRKYEQYF
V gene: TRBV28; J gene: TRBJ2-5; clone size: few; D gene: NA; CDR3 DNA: TGTGCCAGCAGTTTCCGCCTACCGAAGACCCAGTACTTC; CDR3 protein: CASSFRLPKTQYF
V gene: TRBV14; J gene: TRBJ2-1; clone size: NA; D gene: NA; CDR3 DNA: TGTGCCAGCAGCATGCGGGCGGACGCTGAGCAGTTCTTC; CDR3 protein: CASSMRADAEQFF
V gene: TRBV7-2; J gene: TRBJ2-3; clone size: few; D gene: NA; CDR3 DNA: TGTGCCAGCACCCCCACCACAGATACGCAGTATTTT; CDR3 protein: CASTPTTDTQYF
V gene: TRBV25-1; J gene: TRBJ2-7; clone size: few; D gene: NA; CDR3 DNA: TGTGCCAGCAGTGAATTAGCTGGGACGCGATACGAGCAGTACTTC; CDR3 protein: CASSELAGTRYEQYF
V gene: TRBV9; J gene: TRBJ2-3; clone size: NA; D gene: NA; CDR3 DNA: TGTGCCAGCAGCCGAGACCCCCGGGTAGATACGCAGTATTTT; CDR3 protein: CASSRDPRVDTQYF
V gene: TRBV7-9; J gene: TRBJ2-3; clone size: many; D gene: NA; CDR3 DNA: TGTGCCAGCAGCTATGCAACCACAGATACGCAGTATTTT; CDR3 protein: CASSYATTDTQYF
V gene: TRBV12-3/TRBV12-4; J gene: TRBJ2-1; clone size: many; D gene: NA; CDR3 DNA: TGTGCCAGCAGTCCCATAGCGAACAATGAGCAGTTCTTC; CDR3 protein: CASSPIANNEQFF
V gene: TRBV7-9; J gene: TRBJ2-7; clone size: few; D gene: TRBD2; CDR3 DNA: TGTGCCAGCAGCTCAGGGACTAGCGGGGGCCGTAGCTCCTACGAGCAGTACTTC; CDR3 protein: CASSSGTSGGRSSYEQYF
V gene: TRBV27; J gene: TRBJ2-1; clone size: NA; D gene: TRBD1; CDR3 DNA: TGTGCCACCTCGCCGGGACAGGCCTACAATGAGCAGTTCTTC; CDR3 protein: CATSPGQAYNEQFF
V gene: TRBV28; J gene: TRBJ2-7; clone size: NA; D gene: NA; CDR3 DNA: TGTGCCAGCAGTCCGCCCCAGGACAGTAGTTCCTACGAGCAGTACTTC; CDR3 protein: CASSPPQDSSSYEQYF
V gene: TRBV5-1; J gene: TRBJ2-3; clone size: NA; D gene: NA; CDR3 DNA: TGCGCCAGCAGCCCCGGACAACTCAGCACAGATACGCAGTATTTT; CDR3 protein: CASSPGQLSTDTQYF
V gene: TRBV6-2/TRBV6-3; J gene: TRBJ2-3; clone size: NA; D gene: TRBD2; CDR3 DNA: TGTGCCAGCAGTTACCTAGCGGGAGGGCCTCGATATGATACGCAGTATTTT; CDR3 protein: CASSYLAGGPRYDTQYF
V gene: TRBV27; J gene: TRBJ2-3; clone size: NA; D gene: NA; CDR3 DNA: TGTGCCAGCAGTCCCGATTTTAGCCGCGATACGCAGTATTTT; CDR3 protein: CASSPDFSRDTQYF
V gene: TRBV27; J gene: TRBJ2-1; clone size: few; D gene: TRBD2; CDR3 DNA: TGTGCCAGCAGTCCATGGCTAGCGGGGGGGTTGAATGAGCAGTTCTTC; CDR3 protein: CASSPWLAGGLNEQFF
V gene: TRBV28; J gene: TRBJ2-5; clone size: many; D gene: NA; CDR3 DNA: TGTGCCAGCAGTCTTCGGGGCTCGACCCAGTACTTC; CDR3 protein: CASSLRGSTQYF
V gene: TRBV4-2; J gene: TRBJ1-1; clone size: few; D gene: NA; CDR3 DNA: TGTGCCAGCAGCCAAGAACCGACAGCTATGATGGACACTGAAGCTTTCTTT; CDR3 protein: CASSQEPTAMMDTEAFF